This T cell receptor (beta chain) comes out of a study of regulatory T cells in long-lasting Graves disease. Trimming removed 6 bases at V and 3 bases at J, with 11 bases between. This CDR3 has 12 amino acids. The germline gives CDR1 DFQATT, CDR2 SNEGSKA (reference sequence). Indicated time point: persistent/refractory GD, antithyroid drugs over 5 years with positive TRAb. PBMC-extracted RNA yielded the TCR library. A peripheral blood sample, roughly 8.7 milliliters in volume, was drawn into EDTA tubes. This clonotype was detected many times. Construction of TCR beta libraries relied on iRepertoire HTBI primers and on Arm-PCR targeting CDR3 regions. TCRdb ran MiXCR on the multiplex PCR reads and lists one entry per CDR3 protein. Found here are 300,000 to 400,000 distinct CDR3 sequences, 20% of them singletons; the top ten hold about 29%.

The gene calls are TRBV20-1 and TRBJ1-1; perhaps TRBD1 as D (6 bases). The sample here was peripheral blood mononuclear cells (PBMCs), taken when the disease was refractory, from a patient treated with antithyroid drugs. This receptor was obtained from a female donor with Graves disease. The CDR3 sequence is CSAKTGYTEAFF. The DNA for the CDR3 is TGCAGTGCAAAGACAGGATACACTGAAGCTTTCTTT.